This passage covers 17 T cell receptor beta chains from one sample sequenced in a study of OX40 agonist ivuxolimab in advanced cancers. Assay used: immunoSEQ multiplex PCR; TCRdb lists only in-frame clones, some missing. In the table there are roughly 80,000 clones, around 86% of which are singletons. Material: CD4+ or CD8+ T cells sorted from blood, obtained in a trial of the OX40 agonist ivuxolimab. These receptors were taken from an adult with an advanced solid tumor such as melanoma, head and neck, liver or kidney cancer.

This clone was found a few times. V gene TRBV11-2 combines with J gene TRBJ2-1, with D perhaps matching TRBD1 (5 bases). Germline V gene data show CDR1 as SGHAT and CDR2 as FQNNGV. The CDR3 is made up of 12 amino acids. Trimming shortened V by 5 bases and J by 11 bases, and 13 bases separated the two germline ends. CDR3 sequence: CASSKTDTKQFF. CDR3 sequence (DNA): TGTGCCAGCAGCAAAACGGACACGAAGCAGTTCTTC.

The chain combines TRBV29-1 with TRBJ1-2; 8 positions agree with TRBD1. The junction had 9 bases not matched to a gene; V was cut back by 8 bases and J by 1 base. This CDR3 is 14 amino acids long. CDR1 and CDR2 from the germline V gene are SQVTM and ANQGSEA. CDR3 amino acids: CSFTTGVNNYGYTF. CDR3 bases: TGCAGCTTCACGACAGGGGTTAATAACTATGGCTACACCTTC.

The chain uses TRBV28 and TRBJ2-1; 12 bases line up with TRBD1. CDR1 is MDHEN and CDR2 is SYDVKM in the germline V gene. This CDR3 comprises 14 residues. V lost 6 bases to trimming and J lost 7 bases; unmatched junction nucleotides: 4. The CDR3 sequence is CASRGQGAWNEQFF. CDR3 DNA: TGTGCCAGCAGGGGACAGGGGGCTTGGAATGAGCAGTTCTTC.

This chain links TRBV5-4 with TRBJ1-2; D is perhaps TRBD1 (5 bases). The CDR3 spans 14 residues. Trimming stripped 1 base from V and 4 bases from J, with 11 bases between. CDR1 SGHNT and CDR2 YYREEE come from the germline V gene (reference sequence). The CDR3 region has the DNA TGTGCCAGCAGCTTGAAGGGGATCGGCTATGGCTACACCTTC. It specifies CASSLKGIGYGYTF.

The chain has TRBV19 and TRBJ1-1; TRBD1 matches 12 bases. CDR3 size: 17 residues. CDR1 and CDR2 from the germline V gene are LNHDA and SQIVND (reference sequence). V shed 4 bases and J 4 bases; nucleotides not matched to a gene: 10. The CDR3, as DNA: TGTGCCAGTAGTACCGTCGGGACAGGGGGCGTTGGCACTGAAGCTTTCTTT. Protein product: CASSTVGTGGVGTEAFF.

The chain links TRBV6-1 to TRBJ2-3, with TRBD1 matching over 8 bases. After removal of 5 bases from V and 3 bases from J, the junction contained 4 bases not matched to a gene. Germline V lookup: CDR1 MNHNS, CDR2 SASEGT. The CDR3 has 14 amino acids. The CDR3 nucleotides read TGTGCCAGCAGTACCTACAGGGGGACAGATACGCAGTATTTT. Encoded protein: CASSTYRGTDTQYF.

The chain combines TRBV25-1 with TRBJ1-6; D gene ambiguous. V was clipped by 1 base and J by 9 bases, with 10 bases between them. The CDR3 length is 14 residues. Germline V CDR1 and CDR2: MGHDK, SYGVNS. The CDR3 is CASSEFAPGSPLHF. In nucleotides, the CDR3 is TGTGCCAGCAGTGAATTTGCTCCCGGTTCACCCCTCCACTTT.

V usage is TRBV6-5 and J usage is TRBJ2-7; D gene unclear. Germline V CDR1 and CDR2: MNHEY, SVGAGI. V was pared by 2 bases and J by 4 bases, with 9 bases between. This CDR3 has 13 residues. This CDR3 is CASSYLLGYEQYF. The CDR3 DNA reads as TGTGCCAGCAGTTACCTCCTCGGGTACGAGCAGTACTTC.

The CDR3 spells CASTPSGRTDTQYF. The CDR3 region has the DNA TGTGCCAGCACCCCGAGCGGACGCACAGATACGCAGTATTTT. The V and J genes are TRBV27 and TRBJ2-3; possibly TRBD2 for D (5 bases). The CDR3 sequence is 14 residues long. CDR1 is MNHEY and CDR2 is SMNVEV in the germline V gene (reference sequence). V was pared by 7 bases and J by 1 base, with 12 bases between.

This chain joins TRBV11-1 and TRBJ2-5, with D perhaps TRBD1 (8 bases). The CDR3 extends over 15 amino acids. V was pared by 3 bases and J by 5 bases, with 16 bases between. CDR1 is SGHAT, CDR2 FQDESV, per germline (reference sequence). CDR3 amino acids: CASSFNRGGFETQYF. CDR3 in DNA: TGTGCCAGCAGCTTCAACAGGGGGGGGTTCGAGACCCAGTACTTC.

The chain is built from TRBV28 and TRBJ1-1; D is unresolved. V lost 7 bases and J lost 5, with 14 bases in between. The V gene's germline CDR1 is MDHEN and CDR2 SYDVKM. The CDR3 runs to 13 residues. The CDR3, as DNA: TGTGCCAGCATGGTTCACGGAGGAACTGAAGCTTTCTTT. This codes for CASMVHGGTEAFF.

V usage is TRBV7-9 and J usage is TRBJ1-1; the D is unclear. The CDR3 is 12 residues long. V was trimmed by 8 bases and J by 3 bases, leaving 10 bases between them. Germline loops: CDR1 SEHNR, CDR2 FQNEAQ (reference sequence). In DNA, the CDR3 is TGTGCCAGCGGACCCATGGACACTGAAGCTTTCTTT. Translated: CASGPMDTEAFF.

The rearrangement links TRBV19 to TRBJ1-5, with 10 positions matching TRBD1. The CDR3 sequence is 17 residues long. The V and J ends lost 5 bases and 1 base, in that order; junction bases with no gene match: 8. From germline, CDR1 is LNHDA and CDR2 SQIVND (reference sequence). Here the CDR3 reads CASSSTGTGVSNQPQHF. In DNA form, the CDR3 reads TGTGCCAGTAGTTCAACCGGGACAGGGGTGAGCAATCAGCCCCAGCATTTT.

V is TRBV9 and J is TRBJ1-3, with D unclear. The V end lost 3 bases, the J end lost 4 bases, and 23 bases lay between the germline ends. CDR1 and CDR2 from the germline V gene are SGDLS and YYNGEE. The CDR3 runs 18 residues. CDR3: CASSAGSRTGKSGNTIYF. The CDR3 DNA reads TGTGCCAGCAGCGCAGGTTCGAGGACGGGTAAATCAGGAAACACCATATATTTT.

The chain carries TRBV18 and TRBJ2-4, with D possibly being TRBD1 (6 bases). The CDR3 sequence is 16 residues long. Trimming pared 2 bases from V and 8 bases from J, leaving 19 bases between. Germline V lookup: CDR1 KGHSH, CDR2 LQKENI. The DNA for the CDR3 is TGTGCCAGCTCACCATCTACACCCCAGGGGCAAGACATTCAGTACTTC. This codes for CASSPSTPQGQDIQYF.

The chain combines TRBV19 with TRBJ1-1; 9 nucleotides match TRBD1. CDR3 length: 14 amino acids. The V gene end was trimmed by 6 bases and the J gene end by 5 bases; junction bases not matched to a gene: 7. In germline, CDR1 is LNHDA, CDR2 SQIVND (reference sequence). The CDR3 spells CASSPQGARTEAFF. CDR3 in DNA: TGTGCCAGTAGCCCACAGGGGGCGAGGACTGAAGCTTTCTTT.

The chain couples TRBV30 to TRBJ1-6; 8 bases match TRBD1. The CDR3 has 14 residues. Germline trimming cut 5 bases from V and 5 bases from J; bases unmatched to any gene: 5. Germline V gives CDR1 GTSNPN, CDR2 SVGIG (reference sequence). The CDR3 protein is CAWGTGANNSPLHF. CDR3 in DNA: TGTGCCTGGGGGACAGGCGCTAATAATTCACCCCTCCACTTT.